A single sample is the source of the 25 T cell receptor beta chains below, sequenced in a study of blood T cell repertoires in COVID-19. The table came from immunoSEQ multiplex PCR; TCRdb's copy has only in-frame clones and leaves some out. The profile shows a few hundred thousand clones, 80% to 90% of them singletons. The material sequenced was peripheral blood. Receptors originate from a woman between 45 and 60 years old who had recovered from COVID-19.

The genes are TRBV7-2 and TRBJ1-5, with a tentative D call TRBD1 (5 bases). This CDR3 comprises 15 residues. The germline CDR1 and CDR2 sequences are SGHTA and FQGNSA. V was pared by 5 bases and J by 5 bases, with 16 bases between. CDR3 bases: TGTGCCAGCAGCCCTGACTGGGGGGGGGATCAGCCCCAGCATTTT. Protein sequence: CASSPDWGGDQPQHF.

This clone has a single count. This chain uses TRBV6-4 with TRBJ1-1; D gene uncertain. CDR1 and CDR2 from the germline V gene are MRHNA and SNTAGT. The CDR3 length is 13 residues. V was trimmed by 8 bases and J by 5 bases, leaving 15 bases between them. The DNA of the CDR3 is TGTGCCAGCTCCCGGGAGGTGAGGACTGAAGCTTTCTTT. Translation gives CASSREVRTEAFF.

The chain carries TRBV19 and TRBJ1-1, with D possibly TRBD1 on 5 matching bases. CDR3 length: 14 amino acids. Germline values: CDR1 LNHDA, CDR2 SQIVND (reference sequence). V lost 6 bases, J lost 5 bases, and 16 bases lay in between. CDR3 protein: CASRLIREGTEAFF. The CDR3 DNA is TGTGCCAGTAGACTAATCAGGGAGGGGACTGAAGCTTTCTTT.

This clone was picked up one time. This chain links TRBV6-6 with TRBJ1-6; 9 bases are a match to TRBD1. This CDR3 region has 14 residues. J was trimmed by 8 bases and V by 6 bases; bases with no gene match: 5. CDR1 and CDR2 (germline): MNHNY, SVGAGI (reference sequence). The CDR3 sequence is CASRSTGGDSPLHF. The CDR3 DNA sequence: TGTGCCAGCAGATCGACAGGGGGTGATTCACCCCTCCACTTT.

This chain uses TRBV5-4 with TRBJ1-3; 7 bases map to TRBD1. Germline loops: CDR1 SGHNT, CDR2 YYREEE (reference sequence). J gave up 3 bases and V 2 bases, and 8 bases lay outside the gene matches. The CDR3 totals 16 residues. This CDR3 reads CASSLGTVTGGNTIYF. The CDR3 DNA reads TGTGCCAGCAGCTTAGGGACAGTAACCGGTGGAAACACCATATATTTT.

This chain uses TRBV3-1 (or the pseudogene TRBV3-2) with TRBJ2-1, with 9 bases aligning to TRBD2. V gave up 2 bases and J gave up 8 bases; unmatched junction bases: 10. CDR3 length: 16 amino acids. Germline V lookup: CDR1 LGHDT, CDR2 YNNKEL (reference sequence). The CDR3 reads CASSQQPSGTSYEQFF. The CDR3 DNA reads as TGTGCCAGCAGCCAACAACCTAGCGGGACCTCCTATGAGCAGTTCTTC.

The chain joins TRBV7-9 to TRBJ2-3; 7 bases line up with TRBD2. This CDR3 is 14 amino acids long. V gave up 5 bases and J gave up 4 bases; unmatched junction bases: 6. Germline V gene lookup returns CDR1 SEHNR and CDR2 FQNEAQ (reference sequence). Written as DNA, the CDR3 is TGTGCCAGCAGCGGAAACCGGGGGGCAGATACGCAGTATTTT. This translates into CASSGNRGADTQYF.

J is TRBJ1-1 and V is TRBV6-5; D gene unclear. Germline loops: CDR1 MNHEY, CDR2 SVGAGI. V was trimmed by 3 bases and J by 5 bases, leaving 16 bases between them. CDR3 length: 15 amino acids. CDR3 bases: TGTGCCAGCAGTTATTCCCCGGCGCCGGGGACTGAAGCTTTCTTT. Its translation: CASSYSPAPGTEAFF.

In DNA form, the CDR3 reads TGTGCCTGGAGTAAGGACAGGGGGAACCAAGAGACCCAGTACTTC. Translating gives CAWSKDRGNQETQYF. The chain employs TRBV30 and TRBJ2-5; 10 positions agree with TRBD1. This CDR3 comprises 15 residues. CDR1 and CDR2 (germline): GTSNPN, SVGIG (reference sequence). J lost 0 bases, V lost 2 bases, and 3 bases had no gene match.

The chain carries TRBV7-2 and TRBJ1-1, with 7 bases matching TRBD1. V was pared by 1 base and J by 10 bases, with 9 bases of the junction left unmatched. The germline gives CDR1 SGHTA, CDR2 FQGNSA. The CDR3 is 14 residues long. For the CDR3, the DNA is TGTGCCAGCAGCTTAGAAATCCCAGGGGGGTCAGCTTTCTTT. Translated: CASSLEIPGGSAFF.

This clone was recorded a few times. The chain links TRBV4-3 to TRBJ2-5; 7 bases are shared with TRBD1. The germline V gene encodes CDR1 LGHNA and CDR2 YSLEER. The ends lost 4 bases at V and 1 base at J; junction bases unmatched: 6. The CDR3 has 15 amino acids. CDR3 DNA: TGCGCCAGCAGCCGAGGGACAGCGATCCAAGAGACCCAGTACTTC. Protein product: CASSRGTAIQETQYF.

The chain uses TRBV7-8 and TRBJ2-3; 7 bases are a match to TRBD2. Trimming cost V 5 bases and J 2 bases; bases outside gene matches: 4. CDR3 length equals 14 residues. Germline assignment: CDR1 SGHVS and CDR2 FQNEAQ. Here the CDR3 reads CASSQLAITDTQYF. The CDR3 nucleotides are TGTGCCAGCAGCCAACTAGCGATCACAGATACGCAGTATTTT.

A single count supports this clone. V and J are TRBV23-1 and TRBJ2-7; weak D call: TRBD2 (6 bases). TRBV23-1 is designated an ORF whose function remains uncertain. Trimming took 3 bases from V and 3 from J, leaving 6 bases between them. The CDR3 runs to 12 residues. The CDR3 DNA is TGCGCCAGCAGTCAGGGGGGCTACGAGCAGTACTTC. This sequence encodes CASSQGGYEQYF.

This sequence joins TRBV4-1 and TRBJ2-2; TRBD2 aligns across 7 bases. The V gene end was trimmed by 3 bases and the J gene end by 6 bases; junction bases not matched to a gene: 13. CDR3 length: 17 residues. The V gene's germline CDR1 is MGHRA and CDR2 YSYEKL. In nucleotides, the CDR3 is TGCGCCAGCAGCCACCAGCCGAGCGGGATTGTTCCCGGGGAGCTGTTTTTT. Protein sequence: CASSHQPSGIVPGELFF.

This clone was detected only once. CDR3 DNA: TGTGCCAGCAGTTTCGGGCTAGCGGGAGGAGATACGCAGTATTTT. Encoded protein: CASSFGLAGGDTQYF. The V gene is TRBV28, the J gene TRBJ2-3; 11 nucleotides agree with TRBD2. CDR3 length: 15 residues. Germline CDR1 MDHEN, CDR2 SYDVKM. The J segment lost 5 bases and the V segment lost 3 bases, leaving 4 bases of the junction unmatched.

This sequence joins TRBV30 and TRBJ1-1, with D possibly matching TRBD1 (6 bases). The CDR3 is 13 amino acids. V was cut by 6 bases and J by 5 bases, with 16 bases left in between. CDR1 is GTSNPN and CDR2 is SVGIG in the germline V gene (reference sequence). CDR3 coding DNA: TGTGCCTGTAACAGGGCCATGGGGACTGAAGCTTTCTTT. As protein: CACNRAMGTEAFF.

This clone was recorded a few times. The chain employs TRBV7-2 and TRBJ1-5, with D uncertain. Trimming shortened V by 1 base and J by 16 bases, and 14 bases separated the two germline ends. CDR3 size: 12 residues. Germline CDR1 SGHTA, CDR2 FQGNSA. In DNA form, the CDR3 reads TGTGCCAGCAGCTTAGATTTCTCCTTAGTCCATTTT. This translates into CASSLDFSLVHF. The whole variable domain, filled in from reference TRBV7-2 and TRBJ1-5, reads GAGVSQSPSNKVTEKGKDVELRCDPISGHTALYWYRQSLGQGLEFLIYFQGNSAPDKSGLPSDRFSAERTGGSVSTLTIQRTQQEDSAVYLCASSLDFSLVHFGDGTRLSIL.

The chain carries TRBV6-2 or TRBV6-3 and TRBJ1-1; no reliable D call. This CDR3 has 15 residues. Per germline, CDR1 MNHEY and CDR2 SVGEGT. Trimming left V 0 bases short and J 5 bases short, with 13 bases between. CDR3 loop: CASSYSGRSATEAFF. For the CDR3, the DNA is TGTGCCAGCAGTTACTCTGGTCGCTCAGCGACTGAAGCTTTCTTT.

The CDR3 coding sequence is TGTGCCAGCAGTACCGGGACAGGTTTCTCCTATAATTCACCCCTCCACTTT. It encodes CASSTGTGFSYNSPLHF. The rearrangement links TRBV28 to TRBJ1-6; 8 bases are shared with TRBD1. Germline CDR1 is MDHEN and CDR2 is SYDVKM. The CDR3 totals 17 residues. The trim removed 5 bases at V and 0 bases at J, leaving 6 bases unmatched.

The gene calls are TRBV11-2 and TRBJ2-2; 9 bases fit TRBD1. Per germline, CDR1 SGHAT and CDR2 FQNNGV. Trimming took 7 bases from V and 6 from J; bases not matched to a gene: 9. The CDR3 is 15 amino acids. Here the CDR3 DNA reads TGTGCCAGCAAAATACAGGGGGCGCTGGCCGGGGAGCTGTTTTTT. Translating it yields CASKIQGALAGELFF.

This clone was detected once. The chain joins TRBV11-3 to TRBJ2-7; TRBD2 matches at 9 bases. V lost 1 base, J lost 2 bases, and 3 bases stayed unmatched. There are 15 residues in the CDR3. The germline gives CDR1 SGHNT, CDR2 YENEEA. The CDR3 spells CASSLGGLATYEQYF. CDR3 bases: TGTGCCAGCAGCTTAGGGGGACTAGCTACCTACGAGCAGTACTTC.

V usage is TRBV9 and J usage is TRBJ2-5, with 10 bases fitting TRBD2. V shed 0 bases, J shed 4 bases, and the junction held 6 bases outside the gene matches. CDR3 length: 16 residues. In germline, CDR1 is SGDLS, CDR2 YYNGEE. The CDR3 loop reads CASSVASGRNPETQYF. In DNA form, the CDR3 reads TGTGCCAGCAGCGTAGCTAGCGGGAGAAACCCAGAGACCCAGTACTTC.

Regarding this clone: The junction does not match germline at one end; this may be a read error. The chain links TRBV28 to TRBJ2-1; 8 bases are a match to TRBD1. This CDR3 comprises 16 residues. Germline assignment: CDR1 MDHEN and CDR2 SYDVKM. CDR3 DNA sequence: TGTGCCAGCAGTCCCAAACCGGGACAGGCGAAAGTCTGGAGGATCTTC. Translating it yields CASSPKPGQAKVWRIF.

The chain uses TRBV5-1 and TRBJ1-1; 9 bases match TRBD1. Germline loops: CDR1 SGHRS, CDR2 YFSETQ. Trimming cost V 4 bases and J 3 bases; bases outside gene matches: 7. This CDR3 spans 15 amino acids. This chain's CDR3 is CASSDGQGRYTEAFF. CDR3 in DNA: TGCGCCAGCAGCGACGGACAGGGGCGCTACACTGAAGCTTTCTTT.

This chain uses TRBV27 with TRBJ1-2; TRBD1 agrees at 12 bases. The CDR3 runs to 19 residues. CDR1 MNHEY and CDR2 SMNVEV come from the germline V gene (reference sequence). V shed 6 bases, J shed 8 bases, and the junction held 22 bases outside the gene matches. Here the CDR3 reads CASSPWGAGQGAKLGGYTF. The CDR3 region has the DNA TGTGCCAGCAGCCCATGGGGCGCGGGACAGGGGGCGAAATTGGGCGGCTACACCTTC.